Here is one T cell receptor beta chain with its context. Antigen unknown. Germline assignment: CDR1 MDHEN and CDR2 SYDVKM. The CDR3 covers 13 residues. Trimming shortened V by 3 bases and J by 5 bases, and 8 bases separated the two germline ends. The sample is drawn from a study of T cell responses to AZD1222 COVID-19 vaccine. General study points: A mostly white British donor set with more females was recruited, and clonal diversity was possibly underestimated. Nearly half of unique spike-specific TCRs reportedly avoided B.1.351 and B.1.1.7 mutated regions. Spike-specific TCR breadth and depth grew following two AZD1222 doses. No repertoire was sampled before or during the peak T cell response, only after it.

Libraries were prepared by immunoSEQ multiplex PCR; TCRdb keeps only in-frame clonotypes and omits some of them. The repertoire holds fewer than 90,000 clones, 70% to 90% seen once, with approximately 10% in the top ten. The source was peripheral blood, collected on day 0 of AZD1222 vaccination. J is TRBJ1-3 and V is TRBV28; D uncertain. The clonotype comes from an adult in good health. CDR3: CASSFLGRNTIYF. CDR3 coding DNA: TGTGCCAGCAGTTTTCTCGGAAGAAACACCATATATTTT.